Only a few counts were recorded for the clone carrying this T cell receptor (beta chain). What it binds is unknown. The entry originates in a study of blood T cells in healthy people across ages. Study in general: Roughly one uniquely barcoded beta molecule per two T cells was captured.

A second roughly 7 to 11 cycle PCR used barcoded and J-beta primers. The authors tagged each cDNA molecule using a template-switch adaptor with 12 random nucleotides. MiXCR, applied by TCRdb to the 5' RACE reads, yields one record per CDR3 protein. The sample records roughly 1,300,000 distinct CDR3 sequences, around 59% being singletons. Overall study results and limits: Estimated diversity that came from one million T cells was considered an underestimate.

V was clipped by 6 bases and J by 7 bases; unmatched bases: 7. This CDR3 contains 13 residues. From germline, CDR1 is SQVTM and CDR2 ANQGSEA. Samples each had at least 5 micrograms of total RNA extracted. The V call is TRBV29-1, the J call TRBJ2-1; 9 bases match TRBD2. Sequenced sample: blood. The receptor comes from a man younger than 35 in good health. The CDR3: CSVRGRAGNEQFF. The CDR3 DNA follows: TGCAGCGTCCGCGGGAGGGCGGGGAATGAGCAGTTCTTC.